This T cell receptor (beta chain) was sequenced in a study of blood T cell repertoires in COVID-19. The wider study: The United States, Italy and Spain supplied acute and convalescent COVID-19 samples. PBMCs, B-cell-depleted T cells, or T cells provided the cDNA or gDNA that made up the material.

There are 12 residues in the CDR3. Between the trimmed V and J ends, which lost 6 bases and 6 bases, there was a span of 10 bases. In the authors' workflow: From reference gene primer amplification, estimates of nucleated cell counts were derived. Sequencing used immunoSEQ multiplex PCR; TCRdb keeps in-frame clones, though not all of them. That table gives V, J and clone size, and the DNA gave D and trimming. The profile shows roughly 91,000 clones, about 83% of them singletons. The sequenced sample consisted of peripheral blood. The chain uses TRBV12-3 or TRBV12-4 and TRBJ2-3, with D perhaps matching TRBD2 (5 bases). This TCR was recovered from an older man with active or convalescent COVID-19. CDR3: CASSPRGDTQYF. The DNA for the CDR3 is TGTGCCAGCAGCCCCCGAGGGGATACGCAGTATTTT.